This T cell receptor (beta chain) was observed in a study of T cells in localized non-small cell lung cancer. Sequencing used immunoSEQ multiplex PCR; TCRdb keeps in-frame clones, though not all of them. The sample has 2,000 to 2,500 clones; 28% are singletons. The table lists this clone with a few counts. Its specificity is not known. Overall study findings and caveats: Uninvolved adjacent lung, not tumor, had the highest T cell clonality. A median of approximately 50 of the top 100 tumor clones appeared in adjacent lung, which was paired and uninvolved.

V shed 1 base and J shed 2 bases, with 5 bases lying between them. Germline-derived CDR1 and CDR2 are LNHDA and SQIVND (reference sequence). The CDR3 loop spans 13 amino acids. The sequencing used lung tumor tissue, collected before any cancer treatment. This TCR derives from a male donor at least 60 years old with stage III squamous cell lung carcinoma. The V gene is TRBV19, the J gene TRBJ2-5, with D unclear. CDR3 sequence (DNA): TGTGCCAGTAGTATAGGCCAGCAAGAGACCCAGTACTTC. It is translated as CASSIGQQETQYF.